This TCR beta chain comes out of a study of shared clonotypes between healthy human individuals. Using immunoSEQ multiplex PCR, the repertoire was profiled, and TCRdb retains in-frame clones only, with some absent. This repertoire shows about 96,000 clones, around 68% found once; its top ten account for approximately 50%. The CDR3 has 15 amino acids. The germline gives CDR1 MNHEY, CDR2 SMNVEV (reference sequence). Trimming removed 6 bases from V and 1 base from J; junction bases left unmatched: 7. This receptor was taken from a man aged 30 to 45 in good health. The rearrangement uses TRBV27 and TRBJ2-7; 9 bases line up with TRBD2. The sequencing sample was made of memory CD8+ T cells sorted from blood. Stated subset: CD45RO+ cells pooled with CCR7-negative TemRA cells. CDR3 loop: CASSPGLASSYEQYF. CDR3 coding DNA: TGTGCCAGCAGCCCGGGACTAGCATCGTCCTACGAGCAGTACTTC.